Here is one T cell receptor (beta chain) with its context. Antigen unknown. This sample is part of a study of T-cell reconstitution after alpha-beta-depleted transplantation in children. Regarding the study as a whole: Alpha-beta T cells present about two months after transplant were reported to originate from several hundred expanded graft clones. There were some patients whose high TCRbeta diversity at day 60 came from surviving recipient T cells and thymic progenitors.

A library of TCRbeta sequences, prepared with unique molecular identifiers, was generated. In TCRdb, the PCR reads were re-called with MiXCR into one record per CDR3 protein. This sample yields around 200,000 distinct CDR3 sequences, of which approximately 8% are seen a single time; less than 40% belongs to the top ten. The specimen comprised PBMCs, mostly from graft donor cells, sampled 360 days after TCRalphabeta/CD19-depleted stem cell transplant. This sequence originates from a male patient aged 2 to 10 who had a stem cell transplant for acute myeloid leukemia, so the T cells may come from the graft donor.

The CDR3: CSVATTGNSQHF. DNA for the CDR3: TGCAGCGTCGCGACCACAGGGAACTCCCAGCATTTT. The V gene is TRBV29-1, the J gene TRBJ1-5, with D perhaps matching TRBD1 (6 bases). Germline V gene lookup returns CDR1 SQVTM and CDR2 ANQGSEA. The CDR3 is 12 amino acids. Trimming removed 6 bases from V and 11 bases from J, with 17 bases in between.